The 30 T cell receptor beta chains in this list originate from one sample, sequenced in a study of cytotoxic CD8 clonotypes in ibrutinib-treated CLL. Assay: immunoSEQ multiplex PCR; the TCRdb copy retains only in-frame clones and omits some. Of 160,000 or so clones listed, approximately 77% are singletons. Sequences were derived from PBMCs, sampled after 12 months of ibrutinib treatment. The origin of the receptors is a human donor with chronic lymphocytic leukemia.

CDR3 residues: CASSQDPRDEKLFF. DNA for the CDR3: TGCGCCAGCAGCCAAGACCCGAGGGATGAAAAACTGTTTTTT. This chain joins TRBV4-1 and TRBJ1-4; D ambiguous. V lost 0 bases and J lost 6, with 8 bases in between. This CDR3 comprises 14 residues. The germline gives CDR1 MGHRA, CDR2 YSYEKL.

This clone has only one observation. The chain carries TRBV5-6 and TRBJ1-2; D is possibly TRBD1 (6 bases). The CDR3 is made up of 14 amino acids. Trimming removed 4 bases from V and 8 bases from J, with 18 bases in between. Germline values: CDR1 SGHDT, CDR2 YYEEEE. The CDR3 region has the DNA TGTGCCAGCAGCCTGAGTACAGGGAGAGGAGGCTACACCTTC. This codes for CASSLSTGRGGYTF.

The rearrangement links TRBV2 to TRBJ2-1; D possibly matches TRBD1 or TRBD2 (5 bases each). Between the trimmed V and J ends, which lost 7 bases and 8 bases, there was a span of 18 bases. This CDR3 is 14 amino acids long. Germline values: CDR1 SNHLY, CDR2 FYNNEI. The CDR3 nucleotides are TGTGCCAGCATAGGCTGGGGGAGAAGCCATGAGCAGTTCTTC. Encoded protein: CASIGWGRSHEQFF.

The V gene is TRBV9, the J gene TRBJ2-3; D uncertain. Germline V gene data show CDR1 as SGDLS and CDR2 as YYNGEE. CDR3 length equals 14 residues. The ends were cut back, 1 base at V and 2 bases at J, with 8 bases in the middle. The CDR3 sequence is CASSVQQNTDTQYF. DNA of the CDR3: TGTGCCAGCAGCGTACAACAGAACACAGATACGCAGTATTTT.

This clone appeared a single time. The V and J genes are TRBV29-1 and TRBJ1-3; possibly TRBD1 for D (6 bases). Between the trimmed V and J ends, which lost 8 bases and 8 bases, there was a span of 16 bases. Germline CDR1 SQVTM, CDR2 ANQGSEA. The CDR3 has 12 residues. CDR3 residues: CSSSQGGDTIYF. The CDR3 DNA follows: TGCAGCTCCTCCCAAGGGGGGGACACCATATATTTT.

The table lists this clone with a few counts. This rearrangement joins TRBV5-1 to TRBJ1-2; 8 nucleotides align to TRBD1. CDR1 and CDR2 (germline): SGHRS, YFSETQ. J was trimmed by 0 bases and V by 4 bases; bases with no gene match: 5. The CDR3 is 15 amino acids. This CDR3 is CASSRGTGANYGYTF. The CDR3 DNA sequence: TGCGCCAGCAGCCGAGGGACAGGCGCTAACTATGGCTACACCTTC.

The chain links TRBV5-1 to TRBJ1-2; 7 positions match TRBD1. After removal of 5 bases from V and 1 base from J, the junction contained 14 bases not matched to a gene. Germline V CDR1 and CDR2: SGHRS, YFSETQ. The CDR3 consists of 17 residues. The CDR3 bases are TGCGCCAGCAGAAACAAGGGGGCTGAGATAAATAACTATGGCTACACCTTC. Protein: CASRNKGAEINNYGYTF.

The chain is built from TRBV28 and TRBJ1-4, with 7 bases identical to TRBD1. J gave up 7 bases and V 4 bases, and 12 bases lay outside the gene matches. This CDR3 is 16 amino acids long. Germline values: CDR1 MDHEN, CDR2 SYDVKM. CDR3 nucleotides: TGTGCCAGCAGTTCCCTGCAAAGGACAGGTAGTGAAAAACTGTTTTTT. As protein: CASSSLQRTGSEKLFF.

J is TRBJ2-1 and V is TRBV7-2; D gene uncertain. The V end lost 8 bases, the J end lost 9 bases, and 23 bases lay between the germline ends. This CDR3 spans 15 amino acids. Germline V gene lookup returns CDR1 SGHTA and CDR2 FQGNSA. The CDR3: CASGLLKNQVGEQFF. CDR3 DNA: TGTGCCAGCGGCCTATTGAAAAACCAAGTGGGTGAGCAGTTCTTC.

This chain uses TRBV11-2 with TRBJ2-7, with TRBD2 identical over 11 bases. The CDR3 has 13 residues. Trimming took 8 bases from V and 4 from J; bases not matched to a gene: 4. Germline loops: CDR1 SGHAT, CDR2 FQNNGV. CDR3 region: CASAGLAAYEQYF. The CDR3 bases are TGTGCCAGCGCGGGACTAGCGGCTTACGAGCAGTACTTC.

A few counts support this clone. The J gene is TRBJ1-5, the V gene TRBV28; D not resolved. The germline gives CDR1 MDHEN, CDR2 SYDVKM. The CDR3 consists of 15 residues. The ends were cut back, 5 bases at V and 0 bases at J, with 11 bases in the middle. The CDR3 spells CASSPDGVSNQPQHF. The CDR3 region has the DNA TGTGCCAGCAGTCCGGATGGGGTTAGCAATCAGCCCCAGCATTTT.

This chain uses TRBV19 with TRBJ1-2, with a tentative D call TRBD1 (6 bases). This CDR3 comprises 16 residues. Germline V gene lookup returns CDR1 LNHDA and CDR2 SQIVND (reference sequence). V was pared by 0 bases and J by 8 bases, with 19 bases between. The CDR3 loop reads CASSIDRAPSGGGYTF. In DNA, the CDR3 is TGTGCCAGTAGTATAGATCGGGCACCGTCTGGGGGCGGCTACACCTTC.

This chain links TRBV4-3 with TRBJ1-2; TRBD1 aligns across 7 bases. This CDR3 contains 15 residues. Germline V gene data show CDR1 as LGHNA and CDR2 as YSLEER. V gave up 0 bases and J gave up 1 base; unmatched junction bases: 2. CDR3 region: CASSQDGTVNYGYTF. CDR3 DNA: TGCGCCAGCAGCCAAGATGGGACAGTTAACTATGGCTACACCTTC.

The rearrangement joins TRBV5-1 to TRBJ2-7; D might be TRBD1 (6 bases). Germline lookup yields CDR1 SGHRS and CDR2 YFSETQ. Deletions cut 1 base from V and 2 bases from J, with 13 bases between. This CDR3 comprises 15 residues. The CDR3 loop reads CASSLPATGPYEQYF. DNA for the CDR3: TGCGCCAGCAGCTTGCCCGCGACAGGCCCCTACGAGCAGTACTTC.

This clone occurred once. The chain employs TRBV7-2 and TRBJ1-5; D uncertain. Per the germline V gene, CDR1 is SGHTA and CDR2 is FQGNSA. This CDR3 is 13 amino acids long. Trimming shortened V by 6 bases and J by 7 bases, and 13 bases separated the two germline ends. For the CDR3, the DNA is TGTGCCAGCAGTCGAGGTCCGGGACAGCCCCAGCATTTT. Residues: CASSRGPGQPQHF.

The count of this clone is one. The chain links TRBV28 to TRBJ2-5; 11 bases line up with TRBD1. CDR3 size: 15 residues. The junction had 1 base not matched to a gene; V was cut back by 2 bases and J by 2 bases. Germline V gives CDR1 MDHEN, CDR2 SYDVKM. The CDR3 DNA is TGTGCCAGCAGTTTAGGGACAGGGGGACAAGAGACCCAGTACTTC. Its protein product is CASSLGTGGQETQYF.

This clone was picked up a small number of times. This chain uses TRBV4-1 with TRBJ2-7; TRBD1 aligns across 12 bases. Unmatched junction bases numbered 6, after V lost 1 base and J lost 5 bases. Germline CDR1 reads MGHRA; CDR2 reads YSYEKL. The CDR3 is 16 amino acids. The CDR3 region has the DNA TGCGCCAGCAGCCAAGGCCGGGACAGGGGGCACGACGAGCAGTACTTC. Translated, it gives CASSQGRDRGHDEQYF.

The chain has TRBV7-9 and TRBJ2-7, with D perhaps given as TRBD1 or TRBD2 (5 bases each). Trimming took off 5 bases at V and 2 bases at J, with 16 bases between the two ends. The CDR3 spans 15 residues. The germline CDR1 and CDR2 sequences are SEHNR and FQNEAQ (reference sequence). The CDR3 loop reads CASSRPRDGAYEQYF. The CDR3 DNA follows: TGTGCCAGCAGCCGGCCCCGGGACGGAGCCTACGAGCAGTACTTC.

The genes are TRBV6-1 and TRBJ1-5; the match to TRBD1 covers 7 bases. V shed 3 bases and J 0 bases; nucleotides not matched to a gene: 2. CDR1 is MNHNS, CDR2 SASEGT, per germline. The CDR3 is 15 amino acids. CDR3 sequence (DNA): TGTGCCAGCAGTGAGGGACAGTTTAGCAATCAGCCCCAGCATTTT. This codes for CASSEGQFSNQPQHF.

This clone was found once. The V call is TRBV19, the J call TRBJ2-6; D is perhaps TRBD1 or TRBD2 (6 bases each). The CDR3 totals 17 residues. Trimming took off 3 bases at V and 2 bases at J, with 14 bases between the two ends. The germline V gene encodes CDR1 LNHDA and CDR2 SQIVND (reference sequence). For the CDR3, the DNA is TGTGCCAGTAGTATCATCGGGGGCACCCCTGGGGCCAACGTCCTGACTTTC. Translation: CASSIIGGTPGANVLTF.

This clone was detected only a few times. The V call is TRBV29-1, the J call TRBJ1-1, with a possible D match to TRBD1 (5 bases). CDR1 and CDR2 from the germline V gene are SQVTM and ANQGSEA. This CDR3 is built from 13 residues. V lost 6 bases, J lost 1 base, and 12 bases lay in between. The CDR3 DNA sequence: TGCAGCGTCGCGGAGGGGCAGAACACTGAAGCTTTCTTT. Amino acids: CSVAEGQNTEAFF.

The chain employs TRBV5-6 and TRBJ2-4; D remains ambiguous. The germline gives CDR1 SGHDT, CDR2 YYEEEE. Trimming cost V 0 bases and J 3 bases, with 7 bases left between them. The CDR3 covers 14 residues. CDR3 loop: CASSLVGSKNIQYF. The CDR3 nucleotides read TGTGCCAGCAGCTTGGTAGGCAGCAAAAACATTCAGTACTTC.

The chain links TRBV15 to TRBJ1-4, with a possible D match to TRBD1 (5 bases). Germline V gene lookup returns CDR1 LNHNV and CDR2 YYDKDF (reference sequence). With 6 bases removed from V and 8 bases from J, the gap between germline ends came to 13 bases. This CDR3 contains 13 residues. The CDR3 DNA reads TGTGCCACCAGGGGGCCCGCCGAGGAAAAACTGTTTTTT. The encoded protein is CATRGPAEEKLFF.

This chain links TRBV19 with TRBJ2-7; the D gene could be TRBD1 or TRBD2 (5 bases each). The CDR3 covers 14 residues. Trimming cost V 4 bases and J 2 bases, with 12 bases left between them. The germline CDR1 and CDR2 sequences are LNHDA and SQIVND (reference sequence). The CDR3 nucleotides read TGTGCCAGTAGTAGCCGGGGCACAACCTACGAGCAGTACTTC. It translates to CASSSRGTTYEQYF.

The rearrangement uses TRBV5-6 and TRBJ2-1; D may be TRBD1 or TRBD2 (5 bases each). Germline V lookup: CDR1 SGHDT, CDR2 YYEEEE. There are 14 residues in the CDR3. V was cut by 5 bases and J by 3 bases, with 12 bases left in between. The CDR3 protein is CASRQGAGYNEQFF. For the CDR3, the DNA is TGTGCCAGCAGGCAGGGCGCGGGCTACAATGAGCAGTTCTTC.

V usage is TRBV5-4 and J usage is TRBJ1-1, with a weak D call TRBD1 (6 bases). This CDR3 region has 14 residues. Trimming pared 0 bases from V and 4 bases from J, leaving 10 bases between. Germline V CDR1 and CDR2: SGHNT, YYREEE (reference sequence). CDR3: CASSLEGGRTEAFF. The DNA for the CDR3 is TGTGCCAGCAGCTTGGAAGGGGGTCGCACTGAAGCTTTCTTT.

The chain combines TRBV6-5 with TRBJ2-3; D unclear. V was trimmed by 0 bases and J by 4 bases, leaving 11 bases between them. The CDR3 length is 15 residues. Germline V gene data show CDR1 as MNHEY and CDR2 as SVGAGI. The CDR3 reads CASSYSLGGADTQYF. As DNA, the CDR3 is TGTGCCAGCAGTTACTCGCTGGGTGGGGCAGATACGCAGTATTTT.

The chain links TRBV28 to TRBJ1-2; TRBD1 aligns across 7 bases. Germline V gene sequence: CDR1 MDHEN, CDR2 SYDVKM. The CDR3 runs 17 residues. After removal of 6 bases from V and 5 bases from J, the junction contained 18 bases not matched to a gene. The CDR3 protein is CASSPIPGQVSRYGYTF. As DNA, the CDR3 is TGTGCCAGCAGCCCAATTCCAGGACAGGTCAGTCGGTATGGCTACACCTTC.

The V and J genes are TRBV5-1 and TRBJ2-3; D remains ambiguous. Germline V CDR1 and CDR2: SGHRS, YFSETQ. V gave up 0 bases and J gave up 0 bases, with 5 bases separating them. This CDR3 has 14 residues. This CDR3 reads CASSLEDSTDTQYF. In nucleotides, the CDR3 is TGCGCCAGCAGCTTGGAAGACAGCACAGATACGCAGTATTTT.

This clone was recorded only once. The V and J genes are TRBV2 and TRBJ1-1; perhaps TRBD1 as D (5 bases). With 7 bases removed from V and 7 bases from J, the gap between germline ends came to 16 bases. The CDR3 runs to 13 residues. Germline CDR1 is SNHLY and CDR2 is FYNNEI. CDR3 residues: CASNDPQGGEAFF. For the CDR3, the DNA is TGTGCCAGCAATGACCCCCAGGGTGGTGAAGCTTTCTTT.